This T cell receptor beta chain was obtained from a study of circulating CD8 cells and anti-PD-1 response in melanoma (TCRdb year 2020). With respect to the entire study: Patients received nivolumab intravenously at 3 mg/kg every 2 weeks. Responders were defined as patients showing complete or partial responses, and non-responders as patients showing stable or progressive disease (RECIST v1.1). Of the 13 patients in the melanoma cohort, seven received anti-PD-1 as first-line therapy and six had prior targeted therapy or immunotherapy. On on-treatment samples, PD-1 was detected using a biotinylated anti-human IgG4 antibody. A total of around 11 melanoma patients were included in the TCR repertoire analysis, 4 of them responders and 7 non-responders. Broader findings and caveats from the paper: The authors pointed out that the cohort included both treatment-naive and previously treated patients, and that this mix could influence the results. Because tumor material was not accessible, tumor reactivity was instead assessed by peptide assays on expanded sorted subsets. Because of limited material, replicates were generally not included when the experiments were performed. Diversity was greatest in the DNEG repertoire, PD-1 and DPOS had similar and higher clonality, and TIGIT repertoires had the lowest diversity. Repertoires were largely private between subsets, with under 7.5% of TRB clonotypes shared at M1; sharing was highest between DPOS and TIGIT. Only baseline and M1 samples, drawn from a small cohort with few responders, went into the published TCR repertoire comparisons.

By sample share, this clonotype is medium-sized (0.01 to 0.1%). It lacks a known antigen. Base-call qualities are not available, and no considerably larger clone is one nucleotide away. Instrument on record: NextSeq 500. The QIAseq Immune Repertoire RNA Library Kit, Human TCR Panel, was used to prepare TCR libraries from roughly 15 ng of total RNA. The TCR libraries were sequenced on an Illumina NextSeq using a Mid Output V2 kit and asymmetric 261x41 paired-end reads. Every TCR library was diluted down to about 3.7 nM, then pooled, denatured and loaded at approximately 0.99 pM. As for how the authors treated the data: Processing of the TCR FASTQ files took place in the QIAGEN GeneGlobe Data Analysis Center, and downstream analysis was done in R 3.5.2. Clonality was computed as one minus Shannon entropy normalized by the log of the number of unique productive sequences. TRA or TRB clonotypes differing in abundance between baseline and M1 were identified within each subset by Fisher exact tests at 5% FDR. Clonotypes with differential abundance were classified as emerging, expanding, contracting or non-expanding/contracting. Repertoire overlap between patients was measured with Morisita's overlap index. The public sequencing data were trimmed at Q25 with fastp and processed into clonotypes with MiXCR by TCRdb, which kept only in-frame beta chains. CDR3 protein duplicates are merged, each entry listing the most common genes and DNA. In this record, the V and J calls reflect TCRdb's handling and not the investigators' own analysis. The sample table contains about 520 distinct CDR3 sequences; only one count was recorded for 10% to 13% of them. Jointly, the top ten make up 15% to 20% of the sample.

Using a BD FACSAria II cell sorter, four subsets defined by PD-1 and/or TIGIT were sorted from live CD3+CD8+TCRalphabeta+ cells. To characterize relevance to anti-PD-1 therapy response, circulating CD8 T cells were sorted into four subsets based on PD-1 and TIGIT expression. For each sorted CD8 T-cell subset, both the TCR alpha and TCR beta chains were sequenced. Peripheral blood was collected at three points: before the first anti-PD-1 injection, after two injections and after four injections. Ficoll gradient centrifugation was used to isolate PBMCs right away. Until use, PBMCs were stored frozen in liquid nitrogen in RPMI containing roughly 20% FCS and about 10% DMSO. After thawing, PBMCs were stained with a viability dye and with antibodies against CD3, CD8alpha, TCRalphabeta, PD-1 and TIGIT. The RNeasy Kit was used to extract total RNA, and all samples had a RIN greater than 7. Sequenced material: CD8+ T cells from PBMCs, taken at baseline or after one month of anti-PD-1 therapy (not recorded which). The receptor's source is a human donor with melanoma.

In nucleotides, the sequence is TGTGCCAGTAGTGACGGGACCGGGGAGCTGTTTTTT. Translated, it gives CASSDGTGELFF. The rearrangement joined TRBV19 to TRBJ2-2; no D gene is confidently identified. The V and J ends are trimmed by 5 bases and 5 bases, leaving 6 bases between them. CDR1 LNHDA and CDR2 SQIVND were looked up in the germline V gene (reference sequence). The CDR3 goes from the cysteine to the phenylalanine over 12 residues. Only the CDR3 DNA stays, 36 bases, in frame from base 1.